This TCR beta chain was sequenced during a study of blood T cell repertoires in COVID-19. As for the study in general: The origin of the acute and convalescent COVID-19 samples was the United States, Italy and Spain. T cells, B-cell-depleted T cells, or PBMCs provided the cDNA or gDNA that served as material.

Sequenced by immunoSEQ multiplex PCR; TCRdb stores in-frame clones only, minus some. Of some 88,000 clones in the sample, around 79% were seen once. Sequencing input: peripheral blood. The sequence came from a human donor in a cohort sampled during active COVID-19.

The CDR3 DNA is TGTGCCAGCAGTGAGGGGGACAGGGGATATAGAGGCTACACCTTC. Its protein is CASSEGDRGYRGYTF. The gene calls are TRBV6-1 and TRBJ1-2; TRBD1 agrees at 10 bases. J lost 8 bases, V lost 3 bases, and 9 bases had no gene match. CDR3 length equals 15 residues. Germline V lookup: CDR1 MNHNS, CDR2 SASEGT.